The clone carrying this T cell receptor beta chain was detected ten times or more. The antigen remains undetermined. The V and J ends lost 5 bases and 5 bases respectively, with 15 bases between them. CDR3 length: 14 amino acids. Germline V CDR1 and CDR2: SGHAT, FQNNGV. TCRdb reanalysed the reads using MiXCR and keeps one entry per CDR3 protein. The table records about 240,000 distinct CDR3 sequences, 9% to 15% of them present only once. These data belong to a study of T cell repertoires in cytomegalovirus infection. Study information: A matching HLA type, together with CMV infection, was signaled by public TCR beta signatures.

Study results and caveats: Public TCR beta family frequency separated CMV-and-HLA carriers, including in an independent cohort. Predominance within the ex vivo response was attributable to HLA-C-restricted CMV-specific TCR beta clonotypes.

The source is a human donor in good health (CMV status not recorded). Some clones in this sample may be carry-over from other donors' samples. V usage is TRBV11-2 and J usage is TRBJ1-2; D is ambiguous. The sequencing input was PBMCs. CDR3 loop: CASSRGVLGYGYTF. The CDR3 nucleotides are TGTGCCAGCAGCCGTGGGGTTTTAGGGTATGGCTACACCTTC.